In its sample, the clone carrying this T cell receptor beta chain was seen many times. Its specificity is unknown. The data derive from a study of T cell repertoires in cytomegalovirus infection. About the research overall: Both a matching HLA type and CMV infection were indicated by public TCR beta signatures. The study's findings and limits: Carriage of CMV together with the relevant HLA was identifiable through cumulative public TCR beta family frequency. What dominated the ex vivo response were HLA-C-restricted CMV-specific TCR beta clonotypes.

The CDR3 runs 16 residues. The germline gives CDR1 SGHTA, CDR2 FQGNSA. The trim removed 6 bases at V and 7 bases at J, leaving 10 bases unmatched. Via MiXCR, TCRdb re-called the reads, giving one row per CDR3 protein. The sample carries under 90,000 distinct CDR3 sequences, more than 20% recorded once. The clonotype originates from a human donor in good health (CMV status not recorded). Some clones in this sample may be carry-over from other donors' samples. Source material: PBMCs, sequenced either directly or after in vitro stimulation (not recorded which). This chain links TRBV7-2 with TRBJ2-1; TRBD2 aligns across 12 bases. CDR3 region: CASRRLAGVVRNEQFF. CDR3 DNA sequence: TGTGCCAGCAGGAGACTAGCGGGAGTGGTGAGGAATGAGCAGTTCTTC.